A selection of T cell receptor beta chains follows, all from one sample in a study of blood T cell repertoires in COVID-19. TCRdb's table, derived via immunoSEQ multiplex PCR, lists solely in-frame clones and lacks some. The sample lists approximately 190,000 clones, 75% to 90% occurring once. Sequenced material: peripheral blood. All receptors derive from a man aged 60-69 years with acute or convalescent COVID-19. CDR3s leave out the opening cysteine and the closing phenylalanine or tryptophan.

cdr3_aa	v_call	j_call
ASASDGAYEQY	TRBV19	TRBJ2-7
ASSYLGQGDGYT	TRBV6-5	TRBJ1-2
ASSPGGVRYGYT	TRBV5-1	TRBJ1-2
ATSDPRLAGDTQY	TRBV24-1	TRBJ2-3
AISSSRQETQY	TRBV10-3	TRBJ2-5
ASSHSRQGISYNEQF	TRBV28	TRBJ2-1
ATSDQRAASGNSNQPQH	TRBV24-1	TRBJ1-5
ASSPRRRGGELF	TRBV9	TRBJ2-2
ARSPGTNSYNEQF	TRBV5-3	TRBJ2-1
ASSSSGSSYNEQF	TRBV6-5	TRBJ2-1
ASSSIPLLAGEYNEQF	TRBV5-1	TRBJ2-1
ASSLTGLAKETQY	TRBV6-5	TRBJ2-5
ASSWGTGGGTGELF	TRBV9	TRBJ2-2
ASSYAGSTEAF	TRBV6-5	TRBJ1-1
SVNRDRGYNEQF	TRBV29-1	TRBJ2-1
ASKPGQGAYEQY	TRBV6-4	TRBJ2-7
ASSQELRISGTFVPRNSPLH	TRBV4-3	TRBJ1-6
SVTTLLAGGHGELF	TRBV29-1	TRBJ2-2
ATSRDAPGGAGELF	TRBV15	TRBJ2-2
ASSMGQMNTEAF	TRBV7-9	TRBJ1-1
ASSPLRGIGNEQF	TRBV18	TRBJ2-1
ASSPLVRREAPYNEQF	TRBV18	TRBJ2-1
ASSPRKLNPGTTEYNEQF	TRBV4-3	TRBJ2-1
ASSLVMTGELF	TRBV27	TRBJ2-2
ASTPGLATYNEQF	TRBV6-5	TRBJ2-1
ASSSEREGLDTGELF	TRBV4-2	TRBJ2-2
ASSLARTGGRYGYT	TRBV5-1	TRBJ1-2
ASSLDGGGGRYEQY	TRBV7-9	TRBJ2-7
ASSQGQGLGMNTEAF	TRBV3-1/TRBV3-2	TRBJ1-1
ASSSGTGVNSPLH	TRBV7-2	TRBJ1-6
ASTSAGLLGYGYT	TRBV6-5	TRBJ1-2
ASSAAGGCQPQH	TRBV10-1	TRBJ1-5
ATTRDSVNQPQH	TRBV19	TRBJ1-5
ASSESGSPDTQY	TRBV10-1	TRBJ2-3
ASSQEQDFYNSPLH	TRBV14	TRBJ1-6
ASSDDTRPGYEQY	TRBV19	TRBJ2-7
ASSQDTGGSASSYGYT	TRBV3-1/TRBV3-2	TRBJ1-2
ASSFSPSETQY	TRBV27	TRBJ2-5
AIRALLGGNTEAF	TRBV10-3	TRBJ1-1
ASSLMPRDTEAF	TRBV9	TRBJ1-1
ASSMTTSPPQF	TRBV6-4	TRBJ2-1
ASSYGQLSYNSPLH	TRBV6-6	TRBJ1-6
ASGFFQPQH	TRBV12-5	TRBJ1-5
ASSNRDSLPNEKLF	TRBV19	TRBJ1-4
ASSLSPGIYGYT	TRBV5-1	TRBJ1-2
ASSPRLAGGLAY	TRBV9	TRBJ2-5
ASSSHPSGGYTDTQY	TRBV7-2	TRBJ2-3
ASSEAGGHTDTQY	TRBV25-1	TRBJ2-3
ASSYGGGLLHEQY	TRBV6-2/TRBV6-3	TRBJ2-7
ASRSGGSGNTIY	TRBV6-5	TRBJ1-3
ASSLVGQGGRDGYT	TRBV7-2	TRBJ1-2
ASSRLLGGNYGYT	TRBV6-5	TRBJ1-2
ASSQATASSGNTIY	TRBV3-1/TRBV3-2	TRBJ1-3
ASSRAGSQETQY	TRBV3-1/TRBV3-2	TRBJ2-5